This TCR beta chain derives from a study of CD8+CD57+ T cells in acquired aplastic anemia. Genomic DNA provided the template from which TCR beta VDJ and CDR3 profiles were obtained. TCRdb itself ran the reads through MiXCR, one entry per CDR3 protein. The sample lists 150,000 to 200,000 distinct CDR3 sequences, approximately 52% seen once, with about 1.8% in the top ten. The CDR3 loop spans 12 amino acids. The V and J ends lost 6 bases and 7 bases, in that order; junction bases with no gene match: 4. Germline loops: CDR1 SGHTA, CDR2 FQGTGA. Previously, flow cytometry had revealed CD8+CD57+ cell expansion in the patients chosen for sequencing.

The receptor was isolated from a human donor with aplastic anemia. The chain recombines TRBV7-3 with TRBJ1-1; TRBD1 agrees at 8 bases. The source material was sorted CD4+, CD8+, or CD8+CD57+ T cells (not recorded which) from PBMCs. In nucleotides, the CDR3 is TGTGCCAGCAGTTCCGGACAGGGTGAAGCTTTCTTT. It translates to CASSSGQGEAFF.